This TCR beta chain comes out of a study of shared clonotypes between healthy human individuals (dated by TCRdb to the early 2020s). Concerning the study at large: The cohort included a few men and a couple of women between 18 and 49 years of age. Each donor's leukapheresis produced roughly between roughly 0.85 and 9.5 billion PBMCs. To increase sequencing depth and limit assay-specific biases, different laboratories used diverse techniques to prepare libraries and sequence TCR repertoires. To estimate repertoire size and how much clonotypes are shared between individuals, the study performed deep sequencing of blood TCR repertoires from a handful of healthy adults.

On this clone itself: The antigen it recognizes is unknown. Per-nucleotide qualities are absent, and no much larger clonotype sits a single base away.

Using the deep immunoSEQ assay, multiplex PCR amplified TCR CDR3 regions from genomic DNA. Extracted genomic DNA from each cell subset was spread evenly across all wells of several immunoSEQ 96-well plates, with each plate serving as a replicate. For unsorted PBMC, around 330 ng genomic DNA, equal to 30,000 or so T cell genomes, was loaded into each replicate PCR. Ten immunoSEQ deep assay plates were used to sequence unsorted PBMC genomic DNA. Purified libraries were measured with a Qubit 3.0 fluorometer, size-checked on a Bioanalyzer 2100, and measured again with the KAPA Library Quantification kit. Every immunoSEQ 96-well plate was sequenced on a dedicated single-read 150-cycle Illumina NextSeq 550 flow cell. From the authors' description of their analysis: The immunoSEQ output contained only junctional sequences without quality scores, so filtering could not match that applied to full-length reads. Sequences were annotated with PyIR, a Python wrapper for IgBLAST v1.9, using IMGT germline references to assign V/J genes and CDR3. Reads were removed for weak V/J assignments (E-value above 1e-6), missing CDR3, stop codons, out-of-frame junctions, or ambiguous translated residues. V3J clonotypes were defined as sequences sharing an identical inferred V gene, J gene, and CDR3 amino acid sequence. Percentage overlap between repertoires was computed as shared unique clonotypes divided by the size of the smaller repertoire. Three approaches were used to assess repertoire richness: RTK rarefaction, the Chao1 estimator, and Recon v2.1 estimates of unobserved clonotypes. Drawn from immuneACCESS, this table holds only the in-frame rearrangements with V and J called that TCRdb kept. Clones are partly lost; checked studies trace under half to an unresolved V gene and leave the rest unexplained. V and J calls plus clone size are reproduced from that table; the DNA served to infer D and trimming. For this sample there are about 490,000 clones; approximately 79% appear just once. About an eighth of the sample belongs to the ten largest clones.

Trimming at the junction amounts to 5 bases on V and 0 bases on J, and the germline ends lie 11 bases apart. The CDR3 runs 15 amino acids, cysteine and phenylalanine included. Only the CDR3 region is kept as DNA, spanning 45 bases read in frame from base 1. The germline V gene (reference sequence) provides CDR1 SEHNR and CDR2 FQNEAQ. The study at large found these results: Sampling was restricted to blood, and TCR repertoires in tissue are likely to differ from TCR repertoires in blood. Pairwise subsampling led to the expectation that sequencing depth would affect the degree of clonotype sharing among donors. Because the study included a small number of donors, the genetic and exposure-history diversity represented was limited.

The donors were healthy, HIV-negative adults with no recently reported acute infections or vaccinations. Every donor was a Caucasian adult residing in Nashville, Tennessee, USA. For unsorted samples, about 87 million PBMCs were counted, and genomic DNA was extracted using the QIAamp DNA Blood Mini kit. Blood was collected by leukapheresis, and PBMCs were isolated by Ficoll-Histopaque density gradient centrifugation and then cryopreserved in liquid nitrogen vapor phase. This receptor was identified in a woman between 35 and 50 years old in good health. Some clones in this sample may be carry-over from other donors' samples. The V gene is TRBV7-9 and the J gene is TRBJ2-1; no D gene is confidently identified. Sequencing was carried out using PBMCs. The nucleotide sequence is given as TGTGCCAGCAGCCCCCCCGGCAGCTCCTACAATGAGCAGTTCTTC. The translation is CASSPPGSSYNEQFF.